The TCR beta chain described here comes from a study of cytomegalovirus exposure and HLA in healthy donors (dated by TCRdb to the late 2010s). With respect to the entire study: In an earlier analysis of approximately 500 of the donors, approximately 260 Gb of sequence data and roughly 100 million unique TCR beta sequences from about 180 million T cells were reported. Of the 300 to 400 genotyped donors, approximately 83% fell in the genetic ancestry cluster associated with self-reported Caucasian donors. The study aimed to test whether cataloging public T cell receptors could reveal signatures of past pathogen exposure. Along with the roughly 670-subject first cohort, a separate validation cohort of over 90 different subjects was used. To predict cytomegalovirus infection status, the study brought together high-throughput TCR immunosequencing, statistical association of individual TCRs with disease status, and machine learning. Roughly 300 gigabases of sequencing data and approximately 85 million unique TCR sequences were included in an early release covering roughly 700 HLA-typed donors. Every discovery cohort repertoire had been produced on one sequencing platform. In an earlier analysis of over 550 of the donors, high-throughput TCR beta sequencing was used to judge whether each TCR beta V gene segment behaved as functional or pseudogenic. Among almost 400 genotyped donors of the cohort, an average of about 240,000 unique TCR beta nucleotide sequences were sequenced per donor, roughly a sixth of them non-productive. A later genetic analysis took genome-wide SNP genotypes for about three fifths of the roughly 700 donors and used that subset as a discovery cohort. A few DR-DQ haplotypes were treated as single units for association and clustering because of strong linkage in the cohort. A later analysis re-examined previously published TCR beta repertoires from over 500 donors and added high-resolution HLA genotyping to investigate patterns of TCR occurrence. Typing coverage varied by locus: roughly 620-640 donors for A, B, C, DRB1 and DQB1; roughly 520 for DQA1; around 570 for DPA1; 450 to 480 for DPB1. Class I and class II HLA loci were covered by the typing at four-digit resolution. The study used immunosequencing to profile the T cell repertoires of some 600 subjects and linked those repertoires to cytomegalovirus serostatus. Donor age, sex, ethnicity and CMV serostatus were compiled alongside the repertoire data. Rather than using new phenotypic data, the later analysis identified candidate immune exposures from TCR beta sequences and from how often those sequences occurred across donors.

The cohort comprised 666 healthy bone marrow donors. Cohort members were all nominally healthy when sampled, although unrecorded immune exposures were likely present. The donor was CMV seronegative and was included in the group of around 320 seronegative cohort members. Each donor provided a peripheral blood sample, and peripheral blood mononuclear cells were used for TCR beta sequencing. The Qiagen DNeasy Blood Extraction Kit was used to extract genomic DNA from the blood cell samples. In regard to this clone: Its binding antigen is unknown. Per-base quality was not reported, and no clone a single base away is much larger than it.

Findings and caveats that apply to the study as a whole: Roughly uniform sequencing depth across donors was assumed in presence/absence analyses, although this assumption may not hold. In an earlier analysis of some 550 of the donors, most TCR beta V segments were observed in productive rearrangements about 87% or about 30% of the time, broadly matching IMGT annotations. Several of the top co-occurrence clusters appeared to be linked to parvovirus B19, influenza, CMV and Epstein-Barr virus, according to a later analysis. According to a later analysis, TCR association rates differed among HLA loci, with DRB1 alleles showing the most associated TCRs and HLA-C alleles showing the fewest. Because HLA typing was unavailable for some donors at each locus, only the typed subset was used in association tests. At a false discovery rate of 0.05, a later analysis linked 16,951 TCR beta sequences to specific HLA alleles. A further reported finding was that TCR beta sequences accurately predicted the HLA-A and HLA-B alleles for most subjects in the first cohort. A few of the identified cytomegalovirus-associated TCR beta chains were confirmed in vitro to be specific for cytomegalovirus antigens. Most CMV-associated TCR beta chains appeared to be HLA-restricted in a later analysis, and the HLA associations seemed to be driven largely by CMV exposure. Immune exposure information for the cohort was limited to CMV serostatus. V-gene and J-gene trimming of TCR beta chains was associated with a missense DCLRE1C variant in a later genetic analysis, and the association was replicated in an independent cohort. Some IMGT-functional V segments, including TRBV6-2 and TRBV6-3, could not be distinguished by the 87-base-pair reads and were therefore excluded. Correlated functional status among segregating V segments might reflect linkage disequilibrium, but an unknown experimental factor could not be ruled out. Compared with the roughly 720-donor mean, donors in an Asian-associated ancestry cluster had fewer N-insertions in productive TCRs, according to a later genetic analysis. The sequencing pipeline was judged likely to have produced a cluster of highly shared sequence variants as a technical artifact. Cytomegalovirus status was reported to be diagnosed by the classifier with high specificity and sensitivity in both the original and validation cohorts. In a later analysis, HLA-associated TCR beta chains were found to be more clonally expanded and to have lower generation probabilities than equally common non-associated chains. The earlier analysis of 587 of the donors excluded some 16 rarely observed V segments, including chromosome 9 orphons, because counts were too low. A total of fewer than 200 TCR beta chains were listed by the study as associated with cytomegalovirus. Assigning TCR associations to individual alleles was difficult when HLA alleles, especially DR and DQ, strongly co-occurred. This cohort had only TCR beta chains sequenced, and the lack of alpha or paired-chain data limited which features could be detected. According to the authors, the approach could potentially be generalized to other disease states and immunological phenotypes. Most TCR sequences were seen in very few donors, while some public TCRs were found in many individuals.

CDR1 and CDR2 are read off the germline V gene (reference sequence) as SEHNR and FQNEAQ. Including the terminal cysteine and phenylalanine, the CDR3 comprises 16 residues. The read is trimmed to its CDR3 DNA, 48 bases read in frame from base 1. Unmatched junction bases come to 2, with V trimmed by 0 bases and J by 5 bases. Library generation was performed with the immunoSEQ multiplex PCR assay. A mixture of 60 forward primers for TCR Vbeta segments and 13 reverse primers for TCR Jbeta segments was used in the multiplex PCR. Amplification of the CDR3 region of rearranged TCR beta genes was performed with a multiplex PCR assay on genomic DNA. Amplified TCR beta libraries were sequenced as 87-base-pair reads on the Illumina HiSeq System. The published analysis was carried out like this. A later analysis tallied 80 million to 95 million unique TCR beta chains across the approximately 670 repertoires, and approximately 9.9 million of those chains were shared by two or more donors. A nearest-neighbor algorithm error-corrected the raw reads and collapsed the reads into unique sequences, merging closely related sequences to remove PCR and sequencing errors. Alignment of CDR3 sequences to IMGT reference sequences was used to assign V, D and J gene segments. For a sequence to be retained, at least a six-nucleotide match to both a V gene segment and a J gene segment was required. Rearrangements were classified as productive when the CDR3 lacked stop codons and remained in frame with V and J, and all other rearrangements were classified as non-productive. Following IMGT convention, CDR3 was defined as the stretch from the second conserved V-encoded cysteine to the conserved J-encoded phenylalanine. The earlier analysis of some 550 of the donors excluded any sequence lacking an unambiguous match to a single V gene segment. In an earlier analysis of approximately 560 of the donors, a V segment was called functional when productive rearrangements were above 56.7%, and segregating when the standard deviation between donors exceeded 5%. A statistical classification framework was built to diagnose cytomegalovirus status from the catalog of TCR beta chain sequences. V and J gene assignment, in a later analysis, came from comparing TCR nucleotide sequences with IMGT/GENE-DB human TR gene sequences. In a later analysis, CDR3 sequences and most-parsimonious VDJ recombination scenarios were assigned using the TCRdist pipeline. In a later analysis, every TCR beta chain was defined by the combination of its CDR3 amino acid sequence and its V-gene family, and reads without a unique V-gene family were dropped. As a way to deal with suspected cross-contamination and a sequencing artifact, a later analysis dropped under 600 nucleotide sequences that were highly shared and had low generation probability. In a later analysis, a clonal expansion index was calculated for each public chain from normalized within-repertoire ranks of inferred template counts. Generation probabilities in a later analysis came from a VDJ recombination model fitted to out-of-frame rearrangements, and those results were checked against IGoR. Hypergeometric tests were used in a later analysis to score TCR-TCR, TCR-HLA and TCR-CMV co-occurrence, with a repertoire-size bias correction applied to the TCR pairs. False discovery rates were estimated in a later analysis by permuting HLA or CMV assignments 20 times. In a later analysis, co-occurring TCRs were grouped with DBSCAN, and TCRdist sequence similarity was added when clustering was performed within HLA-allele-positive subsets. Repertoires with fewer than 30,000 or more than 120,000 public chains were left out of co-occurrence clustering, as were a handful of repertoires with anomalous nucleotide sharing. The immuneACCESS repertoire file appears here via TCRdb, limited to in-frame rearrangements. These files lack a portion of the clones; in checked studies, under half of the deficit traces to unresolved V genes, and the cause of the others is not known. That table is the source of V, J and clone size, and D and trimming were worked out from the DNA. This sample gives fewer than 200,000 clones in total; approximately 80% of them show up just once. The ten largest make up 1.3% of the sample.

The V gene is TRBV7-9 and the J gene is TRBJ2-1; 12 bases in the middle match TRBD2. This clonotype was obtained from a woman between 45 and 65 years old in good health and CMV-seronegative. Sequencing was carried out using PBMCs. The CDR3 protein: CASSLAGLAGHNEQFF. In nucleotide form, the sequence is TGTGCCAGCAGCTTAGCGGGACTAGCGGGCCACAATGAGCAGTTCTTC.